This T cell receptor beta chain stems from a study of CD8 T cells in ankylosing spondylitis. Findings and limits, study-wide: Reportedly, matched ankylosing spondylitis synovial fluid was significantly enriched for disease-linked clones.

The CDR3 totals 16 residues. Germline V lookup: CDR1 SGHAT, CDR2 FQNNGV. With molecular barcodes, quantitative 5'-RACE was used to make the TCR beta libraries. MiXCR, run by TCRdb on the 5' RACE reads, gives a single entry per CDR3 protein. The table includes 200,000 to 250,000 distinct CDR3 sequences, 8% to 11% detected once. Remarks on this clonotype: Its specificity is not known. A much larger clone is a single base away; this may be a read error.

Source material: blood, either unsorted or a sorted T cell fraction (not recorded which). The chain uses TRBV11-2 and TRBJ2-3; the D gene could be TRBD1 or TRBD2 (6 bases each). The receptor was derived from a male donor with ankylosing spondylitis or in good health (not recorded which). The CDR3 sequence is CASNQLRGPSTDTQSF. The DNA of the CDR3 is TGTGCCAGCAACCAATTACGGGGGCCTAGCACAGATACGCAGTCTTTT.